This T cell receptor (beta chain) was obtained from a study of breast tumors, draining lymph nodes, adjacent tissues. Study results and caveats: Tumor TCR diversity was below lymph nodes but above nontumor tissue.

Regarding this clonotype: What it recognizes is unknown.

From the multiplex PCR reads, TCRdb called clonotypes with MiXCR, one entry per CDR3 protein. This sample has approximately 210,000 distinct CDR3 sequences, with approximately 30% found just once. Germline CDR1 and CDR2: MNHNY and SVGAGI (reference sequence). This CDR3 spans 16 amino acids. Germline trimming cut 6 bases from V and 5 bases from J; bases unmatched to any gene: 10. Samples came from axillary lymph nodes draining the breast cancer. The sample was axillary lymph node tissue. The rearrangement uses TRBV6-6 and TRBJ2-5; 12 bases map to TRBD2. This receptor was taken from a female donor with breast cancer. Some clones in this sample may be carry-over from other donors' samples. The CDR3 is CASSTTSGRPDETQYF. DNA for the CDR3: TGTGCCAGCAGCACGACTAGCGGGAGACCGGATGAGACCCAGTACTTC.